A selection of T cell receptor beta chains follows, all from one sample in a study of cytomegalovirus exposure and HLA in healthy donors. This table comes from immunoSEQ multiplex PCR, and its TCRdb copy is limited to in-frame clones, with some not included. The profile shows 150,000 to 200,000 clones, about 72% of them singletons. The material sequenced was PBMCs. Receptors originate from a human donor in good health. The CDR3 runs from the conserved cysteine through the conserved F or W. D genes are given only for firm matches.

v_call: TRBV7-7
j_call: TRBJ2-5
d_call: TRBD1
cdr3_aa: CASSATGKGTQYF

v_call: TRBV7-9
j_call: TRBJ2-7
d_call: TRBD1
cdr3_aa: CASSLGQGAGILSYEQYF

v_call: TRBV6-4
j_call: TRBJ2-3
d_call: NA
cdr3_aa: CASSERGGTDTQYF

v_call: TRBV5-5
j_call: TRBJ1-2
d_call: NA
cdr3_aa: CASSPGAGDDYGYTF

v_call: TRBV18
j_call: TRBJ2-1
d_call: TRBD1
cdr3_aa: CASSPVPGQGSEQFF

v_call: TRBV21-1
j_call: TRBJ2-1
d_call: NA
cdr3_aa: CASGTGAAYNEQFF

v_call: TRBV2
j_call: TRBJ2-7
d_call: NA
cdr3_aa: CASSEVGGWSSYEQYF

v_call: TRBV6-5
j_call: TRBJ2-3
d_call: NA
cdr3_aa: CASRLDTSTDTQYF

v_call: TRBV9
j_call: TRBJ1-6
d_call: TRBD1
cdr3_aa: CASSPGQENSPLHF

v_call: TRBV30
j_call: TRBJ2-6
d_call: NA
cdr3_aa: CAWRSSGANVLTF

v_call: TRBV5-1
j_call: TRBJ1-2
d_call: NA
cdr3_aa: CASSTRTVLDYGYTF

v_call: TRBV7-9
j_call: TRBJ2-1
d_call: TRBD2
cdr3_aa: CASSLGLAWNEQFF

v_call: TRBV7-7
j_call: TRBJ2-5
d_call: NA
cdr3_aa: CASSLVGSGQETQYF

v_call: TRBV30
j_call: TRBJ1-4
d_call: NA
cdr3_aa: CAWSVPGSGEKLFF

v_call: TRBV5-1
j_call: TRBJ1-1
d_call: TRBD1
cdr3_aa: CASSLGQGVGYTEAFF

v_call: TRBV9
j_call: TRBJ2-7
d_call: NA
cdr3_aa: CASSVGQTYEQYF

v_call: TRBV6-6
j_call: TRBJ1-2
d_call: TRBD1
cdr3_aa: CASSYRPGTDYGYTF

v_call: TRBV5-6
j_call: TRBJ1-1
d_call: TRBD1
cdr3_aa: CASSLGTGSTEAFF

v_call: TRBV5-1
j_call: TRBJ2-1
d_call: NA
cdr3_aa: CASRGGEGDVGHNEQFF

v_call: TRBV21-1
j_call: TRBJ1-5
d_call: NA
cdr3_aa: CASSNPTDRESQPQHF

v_call: TRBV4-1
j_call: TRBJ2-1
d_call: NA
cdr3_aa: CASSQDLTGGHNEQFF

v_call: TRBV5-1
j_call: TRBJ1-2
d_call: NA
cdr3_aa: CASSLSGRTSGYTF

v_call: TRBV2
j_call: TRBJ2-3
d_call: TRBD2
cdr3_aa: CASSDPSGGDDTQYF

v_call: TRBV7-9
j_call: TRBJ2-7
d_call: NA
cdr3_aa: CASVRGATNYEQYF

v_call: TRBV11-2
j_call: TRBJ1-6
d_call: TRBD1
cdr3_aa: CASSSRQGGKPNSPLHF

v_call: TRBV6-1
j_call: TRBJ2-7
d_call: NA
cdr3_aa: CASSDRYGGSYEQYF

v_call: TRBV5-1
j_call: TRBJ2-5
d_call: TRBD2
cdr3_aa: CASTPPLAGGVGETQYF

v_call: TRBV19
j_call: TRBJ2-7
d_call: TRBD1
cdr3_aa: CASSIIQGYEQYF

v_call: TRBV2
j_call: TRBJ1-3
d_call: NA
cdr3_aa: CASSEIVTSGNTIYF

v_call: TRBV27
j_call: NA
d_call: TRBD1
cdr3_aa: CASSLSAGGSYEQYF

v_call: TRBV27
j_call: TRBJ1-2
d_call: NA
cdr3_aa: CASSPRGTHGYTF

v_call: TRBV6-4
j_call: TRBJ1-4
d_call: NA
cdr3_aa: CASSDREGEKLFF

v_call: TRBV19
j_call: TRBJ1-2
d_call: NA
cdr3_aa: CASSRDLANYGYTF

v_call: TRBV25-1
j_call: TRBJ2-3
d_call: NA
cdr3_aa: CASSGPPTDTQYF

v_call: TRBV30
j_call: TRBJ2-1
d_call: TRBD2
cdr3_aa: CAWSVRGGLYNEQFF

v_call: TRBV11-3
j_call: TRBJ1-1
d_call: TRBD1
cdr3_aa: CASSPEGGQNTEAFF

v_call: TRBV5-8
j_call: TRBJ1-5
d_call: NA
cdr3_aa: CASSPRPGRNQPQHF

v_call: TRBV4-1
j_call: TRBJ2-1
d_call: TRBD2
cdr3_aa: CASSPHVTSGGDEQFF

v_call: TRBV5-1
j_call: TRBJ2-7
d_call: TRBD1
cdr3_aa: CASSFGPGTGLLEQYF

v_call: TRBV11-3
j_call: TRBJ1-1
d_call: NA
cdr3_aa: CASSLGTGTTNTEAFF

v_call: TRBV11-2
j_call: TRBJ2-7
d_call: NA
cdr3_aa: CASSFGGTYEQYF

v_call: TRBV5-6
j_call: TRBJ1-5
d_call: NA
cdr3_aa: CASSLANQPQHF

v_call: TRBV23-1
j_call: TRBJ1-1
d_call: TRBD1
cdr3_aa: CASSQGQTNTEAFF

v_call: TRBV4-1
j_call: TRBJ2-1
d_call: NA
cdr3_aa: CASSQGGGEQFF

v_call: TRBV7-7
j_call: TRBJ1-2
d_call: TRBD1
cdr3_aa: CASSTSSERGTGAYGYTF

v_call: TRBV11-2
j_call: TRBJ2-2
d_call: TRBD2
cdr3_aa: CASSLVGGVGGELFF

v_call: TRBV30
j_call: TRBJ1-2
d_call: TRBD1
cdr3_aa: CAGLSADRGRNYGYTF

v_call: TRBV29-1
j_call: TRBJ2-7
d_call: TRBD1
cdr3_aa: CSVAGTGGREQYF

v_call: TRBV7-9
j_call: TRBJ2-7
d_call: TRBD1
cdr3_aa: CASSLDGTVSSYEQYF

v_call: TRBV6-1
j_call: TRBJ1-1
d_call: NA
cdr3_aa: CASGPREGREAFF

v_call: TRBV19
j_call: TRBJ1-1
d_call: TRBD1
cdr3_aa: CASSRGGWTEAFF

v_call: TRBV27
j_call: TRBJ1-2
d_call: NA
cdr3_aa: CASSLNSFSGGYTF

v_call: TRBV5-1
j_call: TRBJ2-7
d_call: TRBD1
cdr3_aa: CASSWDRGPYEQYF

v_call: TRBV15
j_call: TRBJ2-7
d_call: TRBD2
cdr3_aa: CATSRETSGEQYF

v_call: TRBV19
j_call: TRBJ1-5
d_call: NA
cdr3_aa: CASSMTVGQYYNQPQHF

v_call: TRBV6-6
j_call: TRBJ1-1
d_call: TRBD1
cdr3_aa: CASTFLGDRGAEAFF

v_call: TRBV6-1
j_call: TRBJ1-2
d_call: NA
cdr3_aa: CASSQGIPGGYTF

v_call: TRBV15
j_call: TRBJ1-5
d_call: NA
cdr3_aa: CATSRGGRNQPQHF

v_call: TRBV7-2
j_call: TRBJ2-2
d_call: TRBD1
cdr3_aa: CASRPGQVSTGELFF